This note documents a single T cell receptor beta chain sequence. The antigen is undetermined. The sample comes from a study of blood T cells in healthy people across ages. Study results and caveats: The CMV status of each donor remained undetermined, and this could have confounded shifts in expanded clonotypes.

A J-beta primer mix and a sample-barcoded 5' primer were used in a second PCR of about 6 to 12 cycles. Each cDNA molecule received a tag from a template-switch adaptor that had 12 random nucleotides. A single record per CDR3 protein comes from TCRdb applying MiXCR to the 5' RACE reads. The sample contains about 1.4 million distinct CDR3 sequences, around 59% of which appear only once. Each sample gave at least 6.5 million isolated PBMCs. V lost 0 bases and J lost 0, with 9 bases in between. This CDR3 spans 17 amino acids. The TCR originated in a man younger than 30 in good health. Sample: blood. The rearrangement links TRBV12-3 or TRBV12-4 to TRBJ2-6; no reliable D call. The chain's CDR3 is CASSLAVGRSGANVLTF. CDR3 nucleotide sequence: TGTGCCAGCAGTTTAGCGGTAGGGCGCTCTGGGGCCAACGTCCTGACTTTC.